The sequence of this TCR beta chain was determined in a study of blood T cell repertoires in COVID-19. Assay used: immunoSEQ multiplex PCR; TCRdb lists only in-frame clones, some missing. Of some 74,000 clones in the sample, around 77% were seen once. This clone was found once. The sequenced sample consisted of peripheral blood. The clonotype was recovered from a man aged 65-85 years with active or convalescent COVID-19.

CDR3 DNA sequence: TGTGCCAGTAGACCCACGGCAGGTTCCCCCGGGGAGCTGTTTTTT. Translating gives CASRPTAGSPGELFF. This chain joins TRBV19 and TRBJ2-2; D unresolved. Germline V CDR1 and CDR2: LNHDA, SQIVND (reference sequence). Trimming took off 6 bases at V and 6 bases at J, with 17 bases between the two ends. There are 15 residues in the CDR3.